The 30 T cell receptor beta chains below were found in one sample sequenced in a study of blood T cell repertoires in COVID-19. TCRdb's copy holds only in-frame clones and misses some; the assay was immunoSEQ multiplex PCR. Here the sample spans about 350,000 clones, 87% being singletons. The sample taken for sequencing was peripheral blood. The source is a man aged 25-45 years with COVID-19, enrolled during active disease.

This rearrangement joins TRBV18 to TRBJ2-5, with no clear D. Trimming pared 3 bases from V and 4 bases from J, leaving 12 bases between. Looked up from germline, CDR1 is KGHSH and CDR2 is LQKENI. This CDR3 contains 14 residues. The DNA of the CDR3 is TGTGCCAGCTCACCCGACCAGGTCGGAGAGACCCAGTACTTC. Translating gives CASSPDQVGETQYF.

The CDR3 region is CASSPIPLLAGSDTQYF. The CDR3 coding sequence is TGTGCCAGCAGCCCTATCCCATTACTAGCGGGATCAGATACGCAGTATTTT. This rearrangement joins TRBV7-3 to TRBJ2-3, with TRBD2 identical over 10 bases. Germline assignment: CDR1 SGHTA and CDR2 FQGTGA. This CDR3 has 17 amino acids. J was trimmed by 4 bases and V by 5 bases; bases with no gene match: 12.

This clone is a singleton in its sample. The chain employs TRBV6-2 or TRBV6-3 and TRBJ1-2, with 7 bases aligning to TRBD1. V shed 2 bases, J shed 2 bases, and the junction held 11 bases outside the gene matches. CDR3 length: 17 residues. Per the germline V gene, CDR1 is MNHEY and CDR2 is SVGEGT. The CDR3 nucleotides are TGTGCCAGCAGTTACGGAGGCGGGACAGAGGTAAACTATGGCTACACCTTC. Translation: CASSYGGGTEVNYGYTF.

V gene TRBV10-2 combines with J gene TRBJ2-1; D unclear. This CDR3 is built from 12 residues. Per the germline V gene, CDR1 is WSHSY and CDR2 is SAAADI. The germline V and J ends were trimmed by 5 bases and 4 bases, with 6 bases remaining between them. CDR3 amino acids: CASSTVYNEQFF. In nucleotides, the CDR3 is TGCGCCAGCAGTACGGTTTACAATGAGCAGTTCTTC.

V usage is TRBV19 and J usage is TRBJ1-2; no clear D. The germline CDR1 and CDR2 sequences are LNHDA and SQIVND (reference sequence). V was clipped by 6 bases and J by 5 bases, with 10 bases between them. This CDR3 region has 12 residues. CDR3 residues: CASSELVYGYTF. As DNA, the CDR3 is TGTGCCAGTAGCGAGCTCGTTTATGGCTACACCTTC.

V usage is TRBV28 and J usage is TRBJ1-2; TRBD1 might be the D (5 bases). Germline-derived CDR1 and CDR2 are MDHEN and SYDVKM. The CDR3 totals 16 residues. V gave up 4 bases and J gave up 4 bases, with 19 bases separating them. CDR3 residues: CASSSRRVAGGYGYTF. CDR3 DNA sequence: TGTGCCAGCAGTTCCCGCCGGGTCGCGGGGGGCTATGGCTACACCTTC.

The chain employs TRBV7-3 and TRBJ2-3, with unresolved D. Germline assignment: CDR1 SGHTA and CDR2 FQGTGA. The CDR3 is made up of 14 amino acids. V was shortened by 0 bases and J by 3 bases, with 7 bases between the two germline ends. CDR3 region: CASSLTHQTDTQYF. The CDR3 DNA is TGTGCCAGCAGCTTAACACACCAGACAGATACGCAGTATTTT. The full variable domain, completed using reference TRBV7-3 and TRBJ2-3, is GAGVSQTPSNKVTEKGKYVELRCDPISGHTALYWYRQSLGQGPEFLIYFQGTGAADDSGLPNDRFFAVRPEGSVSTLKIQRTERGDSAVYLCASSLTHQTDTQYFGPGTRLTVL.

V and J are TRBV6-1 and TRBJ2-7, with TRBD1 identical over 8 bases. V lost 3 bases and J lost 4; bases outside the gene matches: 2. Germline V CDR1 and CDR2: MNHNS, SASEGT. The CDR3 covers 13 residues. The CDR3 DNA follows: TGTGCCAGCAGTGACAACAGGGGGTACGAGCAGTACTTC. Translated: CASSDNRGYEQYF.

This chain uses TRBV5-1 with TRBJ2-3, with D uncertain. Trimming shortened V by 4 bases and J by 4 bases, and 7 bases separated the two germline ends. CDR1 is SGHRS, CDR2 YFSETQ, per germline. The length of the CDR3 is 12 residues. The DNA of the CDR3 is TGCGCCAGCAGCGAACTATCAGATACGCAGTATTTT. Translating it yields CASSELSDTQYF.

This clone occurred a few times. This rearrangement joins TRBV5-4 to TRBJ2-5; 10 bases fit TRBD1. The CDR3 loop spans 15 amino acids. Germline V CDR1 and CDR2: SGHNT, YYREEE (reference sequence). V dropped 5 bases and J dropped 5; count of bases not matched to a gene: 9. CDR3 loop: CASRPGTGEVETQYF. The CDR3 bases are TGTGCCAGCAGACCAGGGACAGGGGAGGTGGAGACCCAGTACTTC.

The gene calls are TRBV7-7 and TRBJ2-7; 11 bases map to TRBD1. The V segment lost 5 bases and the J segment 7 bases; nucleotides outside the gene matches: 10. Germline loops: CDR1 SSHAT, CDR2 FNYEAQ (reference sequence). The CDR3 is made up of 15 amino acids. CDR3 residues: CASSPGQGASGEQYF. CDR3 DNA sequence: TGTGCCAGCAGCCCTGGACAGGGGGCCTCCGGGGAGCAGTACTTC.

The chain recombines TRBV6-5 with TRBJ1-2; weak D call: TRBD1 (5 bases). Germline V CDR1 and CDR2: MNHEY, SVGAGI. This CDR3 has 15 residues. V was cut by 2 bases and J by 5 bases, with 15 bases left in between. CDR3 nucleotide sequence: TGTGCCAGCAGTTACGGGACCCTAGCGGAGTATGGCTACACCTTC. The encoded protein is CASSYGTLAEYGYTF.

The chain employs TRBV14 and TRBJ1-2; 7 bases are a match to TRBD1. Germline trimming cut 4 bases from V and 4 bases from J; bases unmatched to any gene: 3. CDR1 and CDR2 (germline): SGHDN, FVKESK. The CDR3 loop spans 13 amino acids. This CDR3 reads CASSPGQLYGYTF. The CDR3 DNA follows: TGTGCCAGCAGCCCGGGACAGCTCTATGGCTACACCTTC.

The chain recombines TRBV7-8 with TRBJ2-7, with 7 bases identical to TRBD1. The ends lost 6 bases at V and 6 bases at J; junction bases unmatched: 14. The germline CDR1 and CDR2 sequences are SGHVS and FQNEAQ. CDR3 length equals 15 residues. The CDR3 protein is CASSPLRGGPGEQYF. In DNA form, the CDR3 reads TGTGCCAGCAGTCCATTGCGAGGGGGCCCGGGCGAGCAGTACTTC.

This clone was detected many times. The chain couples TRBV4-1 to TRBJ2-7; D call uncertain. Germline V gives CDR1 MGHRA, CDR2 YSYEKL. Trimming left V 0 bases short and J 6 bases short, with 18 bases between. The CDR3 is made up of 16 amino acids. CDR3 bases: TGCGCCAGCAGCCAAGATATAACATCTGGCTCCGTCGAGCAGTACTTC. Protein product: CASSQDITSGSVEQYF.

The rearrangement links TRBV10-3 to TRBJ2-7; D perhaps matches TRBD2 (5 bases). There are 14 residues in the CDR3. V shed 0 bases and J shed 2 bases, with 8 bases lying between them. Germline CDR1 ENHRY, CDR2 SYGVKD. CDR3 bases: TGTGCCATCAGTGAGTCGATAGCGACCTACGAGCAGTACTTC. As protein: CAISESIATYEQYF.

This sequence joins TRBV6-2 or TRBV6-3 and TRBJ2-7, with TRBD1 as a possible D gene (6 bases). Trimming cost V 5 bases and J 3 bases, with 17 bases left between them. The CDR3 extends over 15 amino acids. Germline CDR1 is MNHEY and CDR2 is SVGEGT. As DNA, the CDR3 is TGTGCCAGCAGTCGTTTGGACAGTACTAGCTACGAGCAGTACTTC. Translation gives CASSRLDSTSYEQYF.

The rearrangement links TRBV7-8 to TRBJ1-2; tentative D call: TRBD1 (5 bases). Trimming pared 0 bases from V and 4 bases from J, leaving 15 bases between. Germline values: CDR1 SGHVS, CDR2 FQNEAQ. CDR3 length: 16 residues. CDR3 in amino acids: CASSLAPQGYGYGYTF. CDR3 in DNA: TGTGCCAGCAGCTTAGCCCCTCAGGGTTACGGCTATGGCTACACCTTC. Filled out from reference TRBV7-8 and TRBJ1-2, the complete variable domain reads GAGVSQSPRYKVAKRGQDVALRCDPISGHVSLFWYQQALGQGPEFLTYFQNEAQLDKSGLPSDRFFAERPEGSVSTLKIQRTQQEDSAVYLCASSLAPQGYGYGYTFGSGTRLTVV.

The chain couples TRBV20-1 to TRBJ1-2; D gene uncertain. Germline values: CDR1 DFQATT, CDR2 SNEGSKA (reference sequence). The V end lost 3 bases, the J end lost 5 bases, and 7 bases lay between the germline ends. CDR3 length equals 11 residues. CDR3 sequence (DNA): TGCAGTGCTAGGCCCGGGTATGGCTACACCTTC. It encodes CSARPGYGYTF.

The chain carries TRBV6-5 and TRBJ1-1, with 7 bases that match TRBD1. The germline CDR1 and CDR2 sequences are MNHEY and SVGAGI. V was pared by 5 bases and J by 1 base, with 7 bases of the junction left unmatched. This CDR3 is 15 amino acids long. Here the CDR3 reads CASSPIGQANTEAFF. CDR3 DNA sequence: TGTGCCAGCAGTCCAATTGGACAGGCGAACACTGAAGCTTTCTTT.

Comment on this clone: Other DNA sequences in this sample translate to the same CDR3. CDR3 nucleotide sequence: TGCGCCAGCAGCTTGAGCCCGGGACAGGGCGCCTACGAGCAGTACTTC. Protein product: CASSLSPGQGAYEQYF. The chain employs TRBV5-1 and TRBJ2-7; 9 bases map to TRBD1. Germline CDR1 reads SGHRS; CDR2 reads YFSETQ. Germline trimming cut 1 base from V and 2 bases from J; bases unmatched to any gene: 7. The CDR3 has 16 residues.

The chain recombines TRBV28 with TRBJ2-3, with D perhaps TRBD2 (5 bases). The CDR3 spans 13 residues. Germline values: CDR1 MDHEN, CDR2 SYDVKM. The CDR3 sequence is CATRGWNTDTQYF. CDR3 in DNA: TGTGCGACCCGGGGATGGAACACAGATACGCAGTATTTT.

The rearrangement links TRBV28 to TRBJ2-1; the match to TRBD2 covers 11 bases. The CDR3 has 15 amino acids. Looked up from germline, CDR1 is MDHEN and CDR2 is SYDVKM. The V and J ends lost 6 bases and 6 bases, in that order; junction bases with no gene match: 7. Here the CDR3 DNA reads TGTGCCAGCAGCCAAGCCGGGACTAGCGGCAATGAGCAGTTCTTC. Residues: CASSQAGTSGNEQFF.

This chain joins TRBV3-1 (or the pseudogene TRBV3-2) and TRBJ1-2; TRBD1 might be the D (6 bases). Trimming took 0 bases from V and 5 from J, leaving 16 bases between them. Germline CDR1 and CDR2: LGHDT and YNNKEL (reference sequence). The CDR3 loop spans 16 amino acids. CDR3: CASSQDVGRGLYGYTF. The CDR3 DNA sequence: TGTGCCAGCAGCCAAGATGTGGGCAGGGGTTTATATGGCTACACCTTC.

The chain links TRBV7-9 to TRBJ2-1, with 13 bases identical to TRBD2. This CDR3 spans 14 amino acids. After removal of 3 bases from V and 15 bases from J, the junction contained 8 bases not matched to a gene. Germline lookup yields CDR1 SEHNR and CDR2 FQNEAQ (reference sequence). CDR3 bases: TGTGCCAGCAGCTTTACTAGCGGGAGGGCCAAATTGTTCTTC. Its protein product is CASSFTSGRAKLFF.

This clone was seen only once. The chain links TRBV25-1 to TRBJ2-1, with D possibly being TRBD1 (6 bases). CDR3 length: 14 amino acids. V dropped 5 bases and J dropped 6 bases, with 14 bases sitting between them. The germline gives CDR1 MGHDK, CDR2 SYGVNS. This CDR3 is CASSPTTGSNEQFF. CDR3 DNA sequence: TGTGCCAGCAGTCCCACTACAGGGTCCAATGAGCAGTTCTTC.

The V call is TRBV7-6, the J call TRBJ2-3; D is undetermined. CDR1 and CDR2 from the germline V gene are SGHVS and FNYEAQ. The CDR3 runs 15 residues. The V end was cut by 6 bases, the J end by 4 bases, with 17 bases between. The CDR3 region has the DNA TGTGCCAGCAGATTCACGGCTAGTGTTGCAGATACGCAGTATTTT. Translating gives CASRFTASVADTQYF. The full variable domain, rest sourced from reference TRBV7-6 and TRBJ2-3, is GAGVSQSPRYKVTKRGQDVALRCDPISGHVSLYWYRQALGQGPEFLTYFNYEAQQDKSGLPNDRFSAERPEGSISTLTIQRTEQRDSAMYRCASRFTASVADTQYFGPGTRLTVL.

The chain is built from TRBV6-2 or TRBV6-3 and TRBJ2-5; D perhaps matches TRBD1 (6 bases). The CDR3 runs to 13 residues. Trimming removed 6 bases from V and 4 bases from J, with 12 bases in between. CDR1 is MNHEY, CDR2 SVGEGT, per germline. DNA for the CDR3: TGTGCCAGCAGCAGACAAGGGGGAGAGACCCAGTACTTC. This codes for CASSRQGGETQYF.

The V and J genes are TRBV19 and TRBJ2-2; 8 positions match TRBD1. The J segment lost 4 bases and the V segment lost 10 bases, leaving 8 bases of the junction unmatched. Germline CDR1 is LNHDA and CDR2 is SQIVND (reference sequence). The CDR3 runs 14 residues. CDR3 sequence: CATGPDRATGELFF. The CDR3 DNA sequence: TGTGCCACCGGACCGGACAGGGCCACCGGGGAGCTGTTTTTT.

The chain carries TRBV7-2 and TRBJ2-7; TRBD1 matches 7 bases. Unmatched junction bases numbered 8, after V lost 1 base and J lost 2 bases. Germline V gives CDR1 SGHTA, CDR2 FQGNSA. This CDR3 has 16 amino acids. The CDR3 reads CASSLGGTASPYEQYF. In nucleotides, the CDR3 is TGTGCCAGCAGCTTAGGTGGGACAGCATCACCCTACGAGCAGTACTTC.